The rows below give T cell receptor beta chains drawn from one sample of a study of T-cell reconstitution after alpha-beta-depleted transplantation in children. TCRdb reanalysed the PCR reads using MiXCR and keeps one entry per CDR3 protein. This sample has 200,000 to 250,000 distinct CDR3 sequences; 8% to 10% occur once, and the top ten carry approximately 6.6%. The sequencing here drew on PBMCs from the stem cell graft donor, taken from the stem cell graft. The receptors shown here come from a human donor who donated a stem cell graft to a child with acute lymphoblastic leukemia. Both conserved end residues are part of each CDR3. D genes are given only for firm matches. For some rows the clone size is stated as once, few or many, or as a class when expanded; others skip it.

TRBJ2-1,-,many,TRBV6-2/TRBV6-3,TGTGCCAGCAGATTCCAGGGGAGCTCCTACAATGAGCAGTTCTTC,CASRFQGSSYNEQFF
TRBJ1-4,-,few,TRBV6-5,TGTGCCAGCAGTTACAATGAAAAACTGTTTTTT,CASSYNEKLFF
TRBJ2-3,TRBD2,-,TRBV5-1,TGCGCCAGCAGCTTTAGAGCGGGGGCCCCCTCTAGCACAGATACGCAGTATTTT,CASSFRAGAPSSTDTQYF
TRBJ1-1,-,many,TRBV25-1,TGTGCCAGCAGTGGGGGTGGCACTGAAGCTTTCTTT,CASSGGGTEAFF
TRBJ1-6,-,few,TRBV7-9,TGTGCCAGCAGAGAGGAAGAGTCCTATAATTCACCCCTCCACTTT,CASREEESYNSPLHF
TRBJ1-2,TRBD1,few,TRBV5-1,TGCGCCAGCAGCTCAACAGGGGATGGCTACACCTTC,CASSSTGDGYTF
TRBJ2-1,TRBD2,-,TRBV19,TGTGCCAGTAGTATGCGTCGGACTAGCGGATTGTACAATGAGCAGTTCTTC,CASSMRRTSGLYNEQFF
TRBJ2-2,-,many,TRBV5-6,TGTGCCAGCAGCTACGGATTGAACACCGGGGAGCTGTTTTTT,CASSYGLNTGELFF
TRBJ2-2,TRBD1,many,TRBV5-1,TGCGCCGCGGGACAGGGTGGTACCGGGGAGCTGTTTTTT,CAAGQGGTGELFF
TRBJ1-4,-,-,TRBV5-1,TGCGCCAGCAGCCTGACTAGTCCGGCAACTAATGAAAAACTGTTTTTT,CASSLTSPATNEKLFF
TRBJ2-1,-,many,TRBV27,TGTGCCAGCGGGGGCGCCTACAATGAGCAGTTCTTC,CASGGAYNEQFF
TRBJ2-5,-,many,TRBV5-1,TGCGCCAGCAGCTCAACTTTTGGGACTCCAGAGACCCAGTACTTC,CASSSTFGTPETQYF
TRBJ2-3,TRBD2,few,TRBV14,TGTGCCAGCAGCCAAGATCACGGGACTAGCTGGCCAGATACGCAGTATTTT,CASSQDHGTSWPDTQYF
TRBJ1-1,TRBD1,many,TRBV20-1,TGCAGTACTCAGGGGGGGAACACTGAAGCTTTCTTT,CSTQGGNTEAFF
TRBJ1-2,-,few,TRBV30,TGTGCCTGGAAGGTTGTGGGGGCGTCAGGTGGAGGCTACACCTTC,CAWKVVGASGGGYTF
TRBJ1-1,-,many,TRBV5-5,TGTGCCAGCAGCTTGCCTCCGAACCAGCAGGGGAAAGCTTTCTTT,CASSLPPNQQGKAFF
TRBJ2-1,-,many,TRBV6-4,TGTGCCAGCAGTGACTCGGAGCTATTCAATGAGCAGTTCTTC,CASSDSELFNEQFF
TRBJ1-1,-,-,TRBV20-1,TGCAGTGCCCCGAAATCCAGAGCTTTCTTT,CSAPKSRAFF
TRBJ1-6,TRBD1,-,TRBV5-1,TGCGCCAGCAGCTTCGGGACAGGGCGCGGGGGTTCACCCCTCCACTTT,CASSFGTGRGGSPLHF
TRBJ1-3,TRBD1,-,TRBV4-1,TGCGCCAGCAGCCTTGGAGGAGGACAGGGCGGCGGAAACACCATATATTTT,CASSLGGGQGGGNTIYF
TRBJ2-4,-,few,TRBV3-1,TGTGCCAGCAGCCAAGGGGCAGGGGTCCCTTGGGGGTACTTC,CASSQGAGVPWGYF
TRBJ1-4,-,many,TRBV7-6,TGTGCCAGCAGCTTACACTACCTAGAGGGGGGAGGTGAAAAACTGTTTTTT,CASSLHYLEGGGEKLFF
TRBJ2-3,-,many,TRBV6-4,TGTGCCAGCAGTGTCGAGGGACCTAGCACAGATACGCAGTATTTT,CASSVEGPSTDTQYF
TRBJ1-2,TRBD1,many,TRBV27,TGTGCCAGCAGTTTCCGACAGGGGTCCTATGGCTACACCTTC,CASSFRQGSYGYTF
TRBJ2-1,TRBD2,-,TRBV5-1,TGCGCCAGCAGCTTGGGGATAGCGGGGGGGATAGACAATGAGCAGTTCTTC,CASSLGIAGGIDNEQFF
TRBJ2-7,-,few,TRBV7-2,TGTGCCAGCAGCCCGAGCGGGCTCGCCTACGAGCAGTACTTC,CASSPSGLAYEQYF
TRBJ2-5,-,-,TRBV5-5,TGTGCCAGCAGTGAACAGGGAGCAGAAGAGACCCAGTACTTC,CASSEQGAEETQYF
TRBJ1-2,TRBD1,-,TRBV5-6,TGTGCCAGCAGCTTGGGGACGGGACAGGGCGATGGCTACACCTTC,CASSLGTGQGDGYTF
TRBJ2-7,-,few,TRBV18,TGTGCCAGCTCAAGGACAAGTAGCTCCTACGAGCAGTACTTC,CASSRTSSSYEQYF
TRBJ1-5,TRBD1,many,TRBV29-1,TGCAGCGTCGAGACAGGGGGAAGCAATCAGCCCCAGCATTTT,CSVETGGSNQPQHF
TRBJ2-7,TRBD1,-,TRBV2,TGTGCCAGCAGCCCTGAACGTGTGTGGGACAGGGGCTCCTACGAGCAGTACTTC,CASSPERVWDRGSYEQYF
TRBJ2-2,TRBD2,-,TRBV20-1,TGCAGTGCTAGAGATGGGGGACTAGCTAGGAGCGGGGAGCTGTTTTTT,CSARDGGLARSGELFF
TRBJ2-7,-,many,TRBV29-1,TGCAGCGTTGAAAGTCGAGACATAAGCTCCTACGAGCAGTACTTC,CSVESRDISSYEQYF
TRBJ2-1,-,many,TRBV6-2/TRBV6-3,TGTGCCAGCAGTCCGCTAAGGAGCCCGAGAGATTTGATACTAAATGAGCAGTTCTTC,CASSPLRSPRDLILNEQFF
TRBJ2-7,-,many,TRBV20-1,TGCAGTGCCAAAGGTATTAGAGATTACGAGCAGTACTTC,CSAKGIRDYEQYF
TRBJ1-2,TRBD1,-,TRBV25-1,TGTGCCAGCAGTGAAACGGACAGGGGACGTGGCTACACCTTC,CASSETDRGRGYTF
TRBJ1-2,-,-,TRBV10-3,TGTGCCATCAGTGAGTCGGGGATAGAGAACTATGGCTACACCTTC,CAISESGIENYGYTF
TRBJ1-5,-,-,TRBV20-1,TGCAGTGCTAGAGAGGGACGTCTCCAACAATTTATTGGAGATCAGCCCCAGCATTTT,CSAREGRLQQFIGDQPQHF
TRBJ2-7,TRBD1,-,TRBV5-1,TGCGCCAGCAGCGGTACAGGGGGCGTCGGGTACGAGCAGTACTTC,CASSGTGGVGYEQYF
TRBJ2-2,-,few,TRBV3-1,TGTGCCAGCAGCCAAGGGACTCTGGGCGACACCGGGGAGCTGTTTTTT,CASSQGTLGDTGELFF
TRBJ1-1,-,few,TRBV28,TGTGCCAGCAGTTTCTCTGAAGCTTTCTTT,CASSFSEAFF
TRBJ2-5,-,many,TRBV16,TGTGCCAGCAAACGGTCGATGCAAGAGACCCAGTACTTC,CASKRSMQETQYF
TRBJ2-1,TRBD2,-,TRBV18,TGTGCCAGCTCACAATGGGCTAGCGGGGGGTCCCGCTTCTCCTACAATGAGCAGTTCTTC,CASSQWASGGSRFSYNEQFF